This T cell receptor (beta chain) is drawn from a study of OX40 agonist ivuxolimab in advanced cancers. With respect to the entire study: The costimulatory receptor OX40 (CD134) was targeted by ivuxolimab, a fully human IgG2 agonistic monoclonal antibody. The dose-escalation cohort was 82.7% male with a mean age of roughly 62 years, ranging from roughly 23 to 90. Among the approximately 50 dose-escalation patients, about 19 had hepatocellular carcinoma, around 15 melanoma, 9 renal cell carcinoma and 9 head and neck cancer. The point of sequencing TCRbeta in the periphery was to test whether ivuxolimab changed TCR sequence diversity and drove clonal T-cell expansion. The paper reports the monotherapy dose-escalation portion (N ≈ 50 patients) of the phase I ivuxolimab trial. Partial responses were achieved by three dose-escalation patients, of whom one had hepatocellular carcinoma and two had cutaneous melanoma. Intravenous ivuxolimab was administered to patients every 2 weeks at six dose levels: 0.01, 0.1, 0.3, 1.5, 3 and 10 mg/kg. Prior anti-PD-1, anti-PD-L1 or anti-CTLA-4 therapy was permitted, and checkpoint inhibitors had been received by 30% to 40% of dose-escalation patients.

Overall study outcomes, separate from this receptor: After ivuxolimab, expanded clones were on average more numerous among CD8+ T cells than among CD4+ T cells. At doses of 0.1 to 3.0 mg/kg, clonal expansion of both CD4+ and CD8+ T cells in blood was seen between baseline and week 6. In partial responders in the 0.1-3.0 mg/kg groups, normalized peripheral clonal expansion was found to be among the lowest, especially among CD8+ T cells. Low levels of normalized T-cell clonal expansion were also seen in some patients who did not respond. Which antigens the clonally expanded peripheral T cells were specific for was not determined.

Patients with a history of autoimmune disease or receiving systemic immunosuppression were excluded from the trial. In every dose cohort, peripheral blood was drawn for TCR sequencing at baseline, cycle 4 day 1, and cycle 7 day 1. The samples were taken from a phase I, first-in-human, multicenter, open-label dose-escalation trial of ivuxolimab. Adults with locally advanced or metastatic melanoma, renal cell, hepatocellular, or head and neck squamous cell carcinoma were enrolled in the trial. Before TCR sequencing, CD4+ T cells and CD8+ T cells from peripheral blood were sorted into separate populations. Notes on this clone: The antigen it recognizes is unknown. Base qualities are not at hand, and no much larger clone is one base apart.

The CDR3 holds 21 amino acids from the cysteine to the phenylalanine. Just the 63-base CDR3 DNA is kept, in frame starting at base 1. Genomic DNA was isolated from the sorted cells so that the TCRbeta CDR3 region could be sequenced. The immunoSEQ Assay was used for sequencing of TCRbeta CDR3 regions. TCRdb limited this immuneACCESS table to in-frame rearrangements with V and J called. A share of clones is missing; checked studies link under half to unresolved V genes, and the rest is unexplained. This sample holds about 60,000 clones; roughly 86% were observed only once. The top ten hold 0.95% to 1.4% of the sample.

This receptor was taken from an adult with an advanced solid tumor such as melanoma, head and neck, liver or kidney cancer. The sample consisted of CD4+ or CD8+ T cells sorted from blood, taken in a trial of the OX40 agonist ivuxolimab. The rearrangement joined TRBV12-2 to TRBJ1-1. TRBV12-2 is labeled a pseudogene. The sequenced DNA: TGTGCAAGTCGCTTAGCACAGGAGGAAGGGGGACGGGGAGGGAAAAACACTGAAGCTTTCTTT. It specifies CASRLAQEEGGRGGKNTEAFF.